This T cell receptor (beta chain) came from a study of beta chain features in type 1 diabetes. This clone was found many times. Its antigen remains unidentified. Trimming removed 6 bases at V and 0 bases at J, with 14 bases between. The germline V gene encodes CDR1 SQVTM and CDR2 ANQGSEA. The CDR3 spans 15 residues. Study results and caveats: For TCRB rearrangement, an influence of HLA type remained unresolved here. Whatever favoring of shorter templates PCR might show would apply equally to patients and controls.

The whole isolated RNA underwent reverse transcription, so sequencing captured expressed TCRB transcripts. Clones were sequenced by immunoSEQ multiplex PCR, and TCRdb holds only the in-frame ones, with some missing. There are 120,000 to 150,000 clones in the sample; roughly 10% occur only once, and about 0.6% lies in the top ten. The rearrangement links TRBV29-1 to TRBJ1-4; D perhaps matches TRBD1 (5 bases). The clonotype comes from a woman between 35 and 50 years old in good health. Sequencing used central memory CD4+ T cells from blood. The CDR3 loop is CSVTLGQATNEKLFF. The CDR3 DNA reads as TGCAGCGTGACCCTGGGGCAGGCAACTAATGAAAAACTGTTTTTT.